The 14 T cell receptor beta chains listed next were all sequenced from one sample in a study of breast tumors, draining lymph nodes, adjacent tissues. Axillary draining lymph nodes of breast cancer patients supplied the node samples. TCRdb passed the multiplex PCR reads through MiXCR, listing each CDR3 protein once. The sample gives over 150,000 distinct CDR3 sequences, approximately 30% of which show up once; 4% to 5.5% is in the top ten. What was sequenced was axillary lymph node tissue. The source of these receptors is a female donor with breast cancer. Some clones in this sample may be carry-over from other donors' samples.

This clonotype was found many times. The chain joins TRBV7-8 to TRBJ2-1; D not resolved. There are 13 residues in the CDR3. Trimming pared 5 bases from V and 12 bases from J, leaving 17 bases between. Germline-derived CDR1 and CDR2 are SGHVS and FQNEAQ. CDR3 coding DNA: TGTGCCAGCAGCCCTAGTTGGCCTCTCGGGCAGTTCTTC. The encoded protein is CASSPSWPLGQFF. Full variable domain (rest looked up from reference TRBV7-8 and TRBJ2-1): GAGVSQSPRYKVAKRGQDVALRCDPISGHVSLFWYQQALGQGPEFLTYFQNEAQLDKSGLPSDRFFAERPEGSVSTLKIQRTQQEDSAVYLCASSPSWPLGQFFGPGTRLTVL.

The CDR3 sequence is CASSQDRRDAERTFSTTNEKLFF. The CDR3 region has the DNA TGCGCCAGCAGCCAAGATCGTCGGGACGCCGAGCGGACATTTTCCACAACTAATGAAAAACTGTTTTTT. V is TRBV4-1 and J is TRBJ1-4; D might be TRBD1 (5 bases). The CDR3 loop spans 23 amino acids. The ends were cut back, 0 bases at V and 0 bases at J, with 29 bases in the middle. Germline CDR1 reads MGHRA; CDR2 reads YSYEKL.

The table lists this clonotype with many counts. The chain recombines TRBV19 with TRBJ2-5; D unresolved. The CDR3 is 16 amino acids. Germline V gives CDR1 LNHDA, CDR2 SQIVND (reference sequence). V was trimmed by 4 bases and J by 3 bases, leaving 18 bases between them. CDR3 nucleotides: TGTGCCAGTAGTACGTTGTGGGCTAGATCGGAAGAGACCCAGTACTTC. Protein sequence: CASSTLWARSEETQYF.

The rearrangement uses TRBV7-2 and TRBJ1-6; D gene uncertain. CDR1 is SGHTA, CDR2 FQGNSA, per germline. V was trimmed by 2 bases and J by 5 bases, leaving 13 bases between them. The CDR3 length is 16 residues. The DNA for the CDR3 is TGTGCCAGCAGCTTATTCGGTCGGCAGAATAATTCACCCCTCCACTTT. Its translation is CASSLFGRQNNSPLHF.

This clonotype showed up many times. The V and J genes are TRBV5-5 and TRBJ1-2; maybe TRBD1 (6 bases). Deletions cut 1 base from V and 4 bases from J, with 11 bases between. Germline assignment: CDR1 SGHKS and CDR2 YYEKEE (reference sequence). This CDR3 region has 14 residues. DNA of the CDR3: TGTGCCAGCAGCTTGCACAGGGTCGCCTATGGCTACACCTTC. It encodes CASSLHRVAYGYTF.

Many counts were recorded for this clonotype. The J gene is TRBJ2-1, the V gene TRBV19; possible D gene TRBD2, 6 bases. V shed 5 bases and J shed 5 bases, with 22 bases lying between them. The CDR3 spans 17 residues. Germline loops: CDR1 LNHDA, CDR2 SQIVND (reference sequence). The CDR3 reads CASSPQVRPTSHNEQFF. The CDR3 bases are TGTGCCAGTAGTCCCCAAGTCCGTCCCACTAGCCACAATGAGCAGTTCTTC.

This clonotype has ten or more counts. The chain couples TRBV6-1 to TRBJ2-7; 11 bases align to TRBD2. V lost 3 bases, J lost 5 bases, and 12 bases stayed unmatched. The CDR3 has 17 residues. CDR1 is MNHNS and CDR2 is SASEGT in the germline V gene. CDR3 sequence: CASSEARASGRSDEQYF. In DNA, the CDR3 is TGTGCCAGCAGTGAGGCCCGGGCTAGCGGGAGGAGTGACGAGCAGTACTTC.

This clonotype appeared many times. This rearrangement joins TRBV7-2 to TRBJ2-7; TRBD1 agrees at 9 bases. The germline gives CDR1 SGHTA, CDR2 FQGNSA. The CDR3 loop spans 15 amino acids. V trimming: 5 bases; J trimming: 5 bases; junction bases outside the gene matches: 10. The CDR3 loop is CASSSTGTGFDEQYF. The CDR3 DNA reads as TGTGCCAGCAGCAGTACCGGGACAGGGTTCGACGAGCAGTACTTC.

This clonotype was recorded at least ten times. CDR3 in amino acids: CASSPWDRGGYTF. In nucleotides, the CDR3 is TGTGCCAGCAGCCCCTGGGACAGAGGGGGCTACACCTTC. V and J are TRBV11-2 and TRBJ1-2, with 7 bases lining up with TRBD1. V gave up 5 bases and J gave up 8 bases; unmatched junction bases: 8. Per germline, CDR1 SGHAT and CDR2 FQNNGV. The CDR3 spans 13 residues.

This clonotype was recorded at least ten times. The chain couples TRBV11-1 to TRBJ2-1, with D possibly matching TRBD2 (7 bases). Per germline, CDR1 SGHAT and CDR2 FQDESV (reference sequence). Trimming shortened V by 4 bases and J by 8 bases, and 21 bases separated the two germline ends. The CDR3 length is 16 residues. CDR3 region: CASSSGGTTGYDEQFF. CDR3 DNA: TGTGCCAGCAGCTCCGGAGGGACTACAGGGTACGATGAGCAGTTCTTC.

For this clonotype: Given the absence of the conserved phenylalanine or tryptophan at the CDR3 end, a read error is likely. Written as DNA, the CDR3 is TGTGCCAGCAAACAAGGGGGGCGGGAGACCCAGTACCTC. This encodes CASKQGGRETQYL. V and J are TRBV6-5 and TRBJ2-5; tentatively, D is TRBD1 or TRBD2 (6 bases each). The ends were cut back, 7 bases at V and 5 bases at J, with 14 bases in the middle. CDR1 and CDR2 from the germline V gene are MNHEY and SVGAGI. CDR3 length: 13 amino acids.

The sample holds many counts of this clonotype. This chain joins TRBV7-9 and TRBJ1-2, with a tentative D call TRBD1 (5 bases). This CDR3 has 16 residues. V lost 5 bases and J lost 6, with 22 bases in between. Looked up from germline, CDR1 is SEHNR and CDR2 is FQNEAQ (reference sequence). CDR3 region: CASSPFLDSPQNGYTF. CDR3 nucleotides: TGTGCCAGCAGCCCTTTCCTCGACAGTCCTCAGAATGGCTACACCTTC.

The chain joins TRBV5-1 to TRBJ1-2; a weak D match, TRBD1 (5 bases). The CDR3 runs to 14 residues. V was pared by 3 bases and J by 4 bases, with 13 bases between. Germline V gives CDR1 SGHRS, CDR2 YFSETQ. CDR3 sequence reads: CASSWGLAIYGYTF. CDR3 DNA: TGCGCCAGCAGCTGGGGCCTCGCCATCTATGGCTACACCTTC.

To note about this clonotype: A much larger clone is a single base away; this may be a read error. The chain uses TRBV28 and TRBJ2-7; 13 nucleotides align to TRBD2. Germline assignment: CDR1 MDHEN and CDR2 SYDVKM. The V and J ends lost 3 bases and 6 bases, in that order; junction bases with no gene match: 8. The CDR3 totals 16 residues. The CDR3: CASSLGTSGNACEQYF. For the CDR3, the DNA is TGTGCCAGCAGTTTGGGGACTAGCGGGAACGCCTGCGAGCAGTACTTC.